The source of this T cell receptor (beta chain) is a study of T cell responses to AZD1222 COVID-19 vaccine. Study-wide points: Nearly half of spike-specific TCRs reportedly go after variant regions that carry no mutations. The study sampled repertoires only after the peak T cell response.

In regard to this clone: Its target is unknown.

Trimming pared 4 bases from V and 7 bases from J, leaving 16 bases between. The CDR3 has 13 amino acids. From germline, CDR1 is GTSNPN and CDR2 SVGIG (reference sequence). Assay used: immunoSEQ multiplex PCR; TCRdb lists only in-frame clones, some missing. The data hold about 94,000 clones, with nearly 90% observed a single time. The rearrangement links TRBV30 to TRBJ2-5; D not certain. The receptor was derived from an adult in good health. The input for sequencing was peripheral blood, taken on day 0 of AZD1222 vaccination. CDR3 DNA: TGTGCCTGGAATCGCGAAAGACGTCGGACCCAGTACTTC. Translation gives CAWNRERRRTQYF.